This passage covers 29 T cell receptor beta chains from one sample sequenced in a study of CD8 T cells in ankylosing spondylitis (dated by TCRdb to about 2017). Library preparation used 5' RACE. TCRdb shows the sequencer as Illumina HiSeq 2500. TCRdb's own reprocessing of the public reads used fastp at Q25 and MiXCR and kept productive beta chains. CDR3 protein duplicates are merged, each entry listing the most common genes and DNA. This sample gives more than 150,000 distinct CDR3 sequences in total; around a tenth of them show up just once. Just under 30% of the sample is taken by the ten largest. Sample: blood, either unsorted or a sorted T cell fraction (not recorded which). Receptors originate from a male donor with ankylosing spondylitis or in good health (not recorded which).

The sample holds many counts of this clonotype. This chain links TRBV3-1 with TRBJ1-2; 9 nucleotides line up with TRBD1. Germline CDR1 is LGHDT and CDR2 is YNNKEL (reference sequence). The CDR3 sequence is 15 residues long. The V and J ends lost 4 bases and 4 bases, in that order; junction bases with no gene match: 7. CDR3 sequence reads: CASSLGTGPRYGYTF. CDR3 nucleotide sequence: TGTGCCAGCAGCCTCGGGACAGGGCCTCGCTATGGCTACACCTTC.

This clonotype was seen ten or more times. This chain connects TRBV12-3 or TRBV12-4 to TRBJ1-1, with TRBD1 matching over 9 bases. V lost 6 bases and J lost 4; bases outside the gene matches: 6. The CDR3 sequence is 14 residues long. In DNA form, the CDR3 reads TGTGCCAGCAGCCTGGACAGGGGAAGCACTGAAGCTTTCTTT. Amino acid sequence: CASSLDRGSTEAFF.

This clonotype has at least ten counts. The rearrangement uses TRBV12-3 or TRBV12-4 and TRBJ2-4; perhaps TRBD1 as D (6 bases). The CDR3 length is 14 residues. Trimming removed 3 bases from V and 6 bases from J, with 12 bases in between. DNA for the CDR3: TGTGCCAGCAGTTTCGGGCAGGGGCTAAACATTCAGTACTTC. Translation gives CASSFGQGLNIQYF.

This clonotype was counted at least ten times. The chain joins TRBV3-1 to TRBJ2-2; possible D gene TRBD2, 6 bases. CDR1 is LGHDT, CDR2 YNNKEL, per germline (reference sequence). V lost 3 bases, J lost 5 bases, and 16 bases lay in between. The CDR3 is 16 residues long. DNA of the CDR3: TGTGCCAGCAGCCACTTTAGCGGTCAAGGGACCGGGGAGCTGTTTTTT. As protein: CASSHFSGQGTGELFF.

This clonotype was counted only a few times. V usage is TRBV5-1 and J usage is TRBJ1-2; D might be TRBD1 (6 bases). Per germline, CDR1 SGHRS and CDR2 YFSETQ. CDR3 length equals 15 residues. Between the trimmed V and J ends, which lost 1 base and 4 bases, there was a span of 14 bases. In DNA form, the CDR3 reads TGCGCCAGCAGCTTGTCCGGACAGAATTCCTATGGCTACACCTTC. Encoded protein: CASSLSGQNSYGYTF.

For this clonotype: This clone may be a read error of a much larger clone one base away. The chain recombines TRBV20-1 with TRBJ1-1, with D tentatively TRBD1 (5 bases). The germline CDR1 and CDR2 sequences are DFQATT and SNEGSKA (reference sequence). Trimming removed 5 bases from V and 4 bases from J, with 17 bases in between. The CDR3 has 14 residues. The CDR3 DNA sequence: TGCAGTGCTCGAACAGGCAGGGTGGGCACTGAAGCTTTCTTT. Translation: CSARTGRVGTEAFF.

The table lists this clonotype with many counts. The chain combines TRBV6-1 with TRBJ2-4; D not certain. V dropped 11 bases and J dropped 1 base, with 15 bases sitting between them. Germline-derived CDR1 and CDR2 are MNHNS and SASEGT. The CDR3 is 14 residues long. In DNA form, the CDR3 reads TGTGCCTGCGACCCGGAAGGGGCCAAAAACATTCAGTACTTC. Its translation: CACDPEGAKNIQYF.

In this sample, this clonotype turned up many times. The rearrangement links TRBV2 to TRBJ2-7, with TRBD2 matching over 14 bases. Germline loops: CDR1 SNHLY, CDR2 FYNNEI. Trimming at V came to 6 bases and at J to 3 bases, leaving 7 bases not matched to a gene. There are 16 residues in the CDR3. The CDR3, as DNA: TGTGCCAGCAGCTCGGGACTAGCGGGGGCCGTCTACGAGCAGTACTTC. Translation gives CASSSGLAGAVYEQYF.

This clonotype was detected a few times. The chain carries TRBV28 and TRBJ2-7; tentatively, D is TRBD1 or TRBD2 (5 bases each). In germline, CDR1 is MDHEN, CDR2 SYDVKM. The CDR3 is made up of 14 amino acids. V dropped 5 bases and J dropped 3 bases, with 14 bases sitting between them. The CDR3 DNA is TGTGCCAGCAGTCCCCCCGGGACCGACTACGAGCAGTACTTC. It yields the protein CASSPPGTDYEQYF.

This clonotype was observed many times. The chain has TRBV12-3 or TRBV12-4 and TRBJ2-3; no reliable D call. The CDR3 is made up of 13 amino acids. Trimming took off 4 bases at V and 5 bases at J, with 10 bases between the two ends. CDR3 sequence reads: CASSSRDVDTQYF. The CDR3 region has the DNA TGTGCCAGCAGTTCCCGTGACGTAGATACGCAGTATTTT.

The chain combines TRBV28 with TRBJ1-2; D possibly corresponds to TRBD1 (6 bases). The germline V gene encodes CDR1 MDHEN and CDR2 SYDVKM. Trimming stripped 5 bases from V and 7 bases from J, with 23 bases between. The CDR3 covers 16 residues. The CDR3 here is CASSTHTRGVEGGYTF. CDR3 DNA: TGTGCCAGCAGTACTCACACGAGGGGGGTGGAGGGTGGCTACACCTTC.

This clonotype was observed at least ten times. CDR3 nucleotides: TGTGCCAGCAGTGCCGACAGGGGTGATGGCTACACCTTC. As protein: CASSADRGDGYTF. The V and J genes are TRBV6-1 and TRBJ1-2, with 8 bases matching TRBD1. Germline V gene data show CDR1 as MNHNS and CDR2 as SASEGT. Unmatched junction bases numbered 4, after V lost 4 bases and J lost 6 bases. The CDR3 length is 13 residues.

This clonotype was counted at least ten times. This chain joins TRBV11-2 and TRBJ1-3; D gene unclear. Germline V gene data show CDR1 as SGHAT and CDR2 as FQNNGV. Trimming took 7 bases from V and 7 from J, leaving 14 bases between them. CDR3 length equals 13 residues. In nucleotides, the CDR3 is TGTGCCAGCACGAATCGGCCGGGGAACACCATATATTTT. This translates into CASTNRPGNTIYF.

This clonotype occurred many times. Germline is not matched at one junction end, which may reflect a read error. The rearrangement uses TRBV20-1 and TRBJ1-1; 9 bases are shared with TRBD1. The CDR3 length is 11 residues. Germline loops: CDR1 DFQATT, CDR2 SNEGSKA (reference sequence). The CDR3 loop is CSAYIGDRVLF. CDR3 coding DNA: TGCAGTGCTTATATAGGGGACAGGGTTCTCTTT.

A word on this clonotype: A much larger clone differs from this one at a single base, so this may be a read error. This sequence joins TRBV7-8 and TRBJ1-6, with no clear D. Germline-derived CDR1 and CDR2 are SGHVS and FQNEAQ. This CDR3 has 18 residues. The CDR3 reads CASLKEGSTGGYISPLHF. CDR3 sequence (DNA): TGTGCCAGCCTAAAGGAGGGAAGTACCGGCGGTTATATTTCACCCCTCCACTTT.

This clonotype occurred many times. This chain connects TRBV7-9 to TRBJ2-1, with unresolved D. From germline, CDR1 is SEHNR and CDR2 FQNEAQ (reference sequence). This CDR3 comprises 12 residues. Trimming took 6 bases from V and 5 from J, leaving 8 bases between them. The CDR3 region has the DNA TGTGCCAGCAGGGGCAATAACAATGAGCAGTTCTTC. It codes for CASRGNNNEQFF.

This clonotype was picked up many times. J is TRBJ1-1 and V is TRBV12-3 or TRBV12-4; D is undetermined. The CDR3 length is 11 residues. Trimming pared 3 bases from V and 7 bases from J, leaving 6 bases between. CDR3 coding DNA: TGTGCCAGCAGTTTCTCCAGTGAAGCTTTCTTT. This encodes CASSFSSEAFF.

This clonotype was seen at least ten times. The rearrangement joins TRBV6-5 to TRBJ1-6; D remains unclear. Germline CDR1 is MNHEY and CDR2 is SVGAGI. This CDR3 region has 15 residues. Trimming cost V 2 bases and J 6 bases, with 11 bases left between them. CDR3 DNA: TGTGCCAGCAGTTACGACACCCTTGGTAATTCACCCCTCCACTTT. The encoded protein is CASSYDTLGNSPLHF.

This clonotype was counted ten times or more. The chain links TRBV5-1 to TRBJ2-3, with D maybe TRBD1 (6 bases). Germline lookup yields CDR1 SGHRS and CDR2 YFSETQ. The CDR3 has 16 amino acids. Trimming stripped 0 bases from V and 3 bases from J, with 14 bases between. This chain's CDR3 is CASSLEGDLSTDTQYF. The CDR3 DNA reads TGCGCCAGCAGCTTGGAGGGGGACCTTAGTACAGATACGCAGTATTTT.

This chain uses TRBV7-2 with TRBJ1-2; 10 bases are shared with TRBD1. Germline V gene lookup returns CDR1 SGHTA and CDR2 FQGNSA. V dropped 0 bases and J dropped 6; count of bases not matched to a gene: 4. This CDR3 is 15 amino acids long. The CDR3 is CASSLAGDRGHGYTF. CDR3 DNA: TGTGCCAGCAGCTTAGCTGGGGACAGGGGACATGGCTACACCTTC.

This clonotype was observed at least ten times. The genes are TRBV7-8 and TRBJ2-7, with 8 bases lining up with TRBD2. Germline V CDR1 and CDR2: SGHVS, FQNEAQ. Trimming cost V 1 base and J 3 bases; bases outside gene matches: 8. The CDR3 is 16 residues long. In DNA, the CDR3 is TGTGCCAGCAGCTTAGGGAGCGGGCTAGCGGGCTACGAGCAGTACTTC. Translated, it gives CASSLGSGLAGYEQYF.

This clonotype was seen many times. The chain uses TRBV10-3 and TRBJ2-7, with 9 bases that match TRBD1. After removal of 5 bases from V and 4 bases from J, the junction contained 6 bases not matched to a gene. Germline V gene sequence: CDR1 ENHRY, CDR2 SYGVKD. This CDR3 has 14 amino acids. CDR3 coding DNA: TGTGCCATCAGTCCGGACAGGGGAAGTTACGAGCAGTACTTC. Translated, it gives CAISPDRGSYEQYF.

J is TRBJ1-1 and V is TRBV6-5; possibly TRBD1 for D (5 bases). The CDR3 runs 17 residues. The V end was cut by 0 bases, the J end by 4 bases, with 18 bases between. Germline CDR1 reads MNHEY; CDR2 reads SVGAGI. The CDR3 DNA reads as TGTGCCAGCAGTTACTCGATAAGGGGCGGTCGGGGCACTGAAGCTTTCTTT. It is translated as CASSYSIRGGRGTEAFF.

There are many counts of this clonotype. The V and J genes are TRBV28 and TRBJ2-2; D may be TRBD2 (5 bases). CDR1 and CDR2 from the germline V gene are MDHEN and SYDVKM. The CDR3 contains 16 residues. Trimming cost V 5 bases and J 7 bases, with 20 bases left between them. The CDR3 here is CASSLPRNNRGGELFF. The CDR3 DNA sequence: TGTGCCAGCAGTCTCCCACGCAATAACCGGGGCGGGGAGCTGTTTTTT.

On this clonotype: This may stem from a read error, because a much larger clone lies one nucleotide away. V usage is TRBV12-3 or TRBV12-4 and J usage is TRBJ1-1, with 7 bases lining up with TRBD1. The CDR3 spans 14 residues. This CDR3 reads CTSSTGTVNTEAFF. The CDR3 coding sequence is TGTACCAGCAGTACAGGGACAGTGAACACTGAAGCTTTCTTT.

The chain has TRBV6-5 and TRBJ1-5; no reliable D call. CDR3 length: 11 residues. Germline loops: CDR1 MNHEY, CDR2 SVGAGI. The V end was cut by 8 bases, the J end by 8 bases, with 10 bases between. The CDR3 loop reads CASREGEPQHF. The CDR3 DNA reads as TGTGCCAGCCGGGAGGGAGAGCCCCAGCATTTT.

The CDR3 sequence: CASSLALRLANNEQFF. In DNA form, the CDR3 reads TGTGCCAGCAGCTTAGCGCTTAGACTAGCTAACAATGAGCAGTTCTTC. J is TRBJ2-1 and V is TRBV7-2; 7 bases map to TRBD2. The CDR3 runs to 16 residues. Germline CDR1 SGHTA, CDR2 FQGNSA. With 0 bases clipped from V and 5 bases from J, the junction kept 7 bases outside the gene matches.

This clonotype occurred many times. The V and J genes are TRBV20-1 and TRBJ1-1; TRBD1 is a possible D gene (5 bases). The CDR3 is 14 residues long. CDR1 is DFQATT, CDR2 SNEGSKA, per germline (reference sequence). V was pared by 2 bases and J by 5 bases, with 15 bases between. The CDR3 reads CSARRSGRRTEAFF. The CDR3 DNA reads TGCAGTGCTAGAAGGTCAGGGAGGAGGACTGAAGCTTTCTTT.

This clonotype showed up just a few times. Here the CDR3 reads CASSPQSNQPQHF. DNA for the CDR3: TGTGCCAGCAGCCCACAAAGCAATCAGCCCCAGCATTTT. The chain is built from TRBV14 and TRBJ1-5; D gene ambiguous. Germline CDR1 and CDR2: SGHDN and FVKESK. Trimming cost V 4 bases and J 1 base, with 5 bases left between them. The CDR3 is 13 amino acids.